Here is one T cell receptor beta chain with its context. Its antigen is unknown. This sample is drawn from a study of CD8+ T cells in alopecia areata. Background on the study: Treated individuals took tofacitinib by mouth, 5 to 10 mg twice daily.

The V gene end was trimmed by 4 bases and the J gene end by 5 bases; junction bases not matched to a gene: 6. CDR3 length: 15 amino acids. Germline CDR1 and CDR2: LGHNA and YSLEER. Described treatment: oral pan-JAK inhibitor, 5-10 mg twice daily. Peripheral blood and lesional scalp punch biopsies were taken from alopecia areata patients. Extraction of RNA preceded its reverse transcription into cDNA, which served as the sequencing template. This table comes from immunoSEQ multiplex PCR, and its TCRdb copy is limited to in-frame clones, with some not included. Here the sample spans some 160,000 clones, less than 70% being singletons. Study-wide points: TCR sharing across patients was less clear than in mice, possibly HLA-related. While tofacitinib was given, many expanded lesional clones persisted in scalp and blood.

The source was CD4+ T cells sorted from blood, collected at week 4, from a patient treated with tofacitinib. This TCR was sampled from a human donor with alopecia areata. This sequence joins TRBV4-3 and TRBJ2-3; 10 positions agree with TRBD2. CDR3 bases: TGCGCCAGCAGCCTCCAGCGGGGGGGCGAAGATACGCAGTATTTT. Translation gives CASSLQRGGEDTQYF.